The present T cell receptor beta chain was sequenced within a study of control samples from healthy donors and cancer patients. Germline lookup yields CDR1 SGHDT and CDR2 YYEEEE. The CDR3 runs 14 residues. V lost 0 bases to trimming and J lost 2 bases, with 8 bases between them. Method: immunoSEQ multiplex PCR; TCRdb's copy keeps in-frame clones and lacks some. The data hold some 96,000 clones, with 85% to 95% observed a single time. Only one count was recorded for this clone. What was sequenced was blood. The chain combines TRBV5-6 with TRBJ1-1; D remains unclear. The source of this sequence is a man aged 18 to 30 in good health. The CDR3 protein is CASSLDGSNTEAFF. CDR3 DNA: TGTGCCAGCAGCTTGGACGGTTCAAACACTGAAGCTTTCTTT.